This is a list of T cell receptor beta chains from one sample in a study of T cells in Graves' hyperthyroidism and ophthalmopathy. One entry per CDR3 protein results from TCRdb running MiXCR on the multiplex PCR reads. Of 400,000 or so distinct CDR3 sequences in the sample, approximately 14% are singletons; the top ten hold around 20%. Sequenced input: blood. The receptor source for this set is a woman aged 25 to 45 with Graves' ophthalmopathy. The CDR3 runs from the conserved cysteine through the conserved F or W. Each record gives: D gene, J gene, V gene, CDR3 length, clone size, CDR3 protein, CDR3 DNA. D genes are given only for firm matches. The size of a clone is reported for some rows only, either as once, few or many, or as a class for expanded clones.

NA TRBJ1-6 TRBV7-9 15 NA CASNQGGPGRNPLHF TGTGCCAGCAACCAAGGAGGTCCCGGTCGTAATCCCCTCCACTTT
NA TRBJ1-4 TRBV29-1 12 many CSVLGVAEKLFF TGCAGCGTGCTGGGGGTAGCGGAAAAACTGTTTTTT
TRBD1 TRBJ1-1 TRBV9 15 NA CASSTRDSLNTEAFF TGTGCCAGCAGCACACGGGACAGCTTGAACACTGAAGCTTTCTTT
NA TRBJ2-3 TRBV10-2 15 few CASSILERLTDTQYF TGCGCCAGCAGTATACTAGAGAGGTTGACAGATACGCAGTATTTT
NA TRBJ1-1 TRBV28 16 many CASSHTHRGAVSEAFF TGTGCCAGCAGTCACACTCATCGGGGGGCAGTTTCTGAAGCTTTCTTT
NA TRBJ2-3 TRBV28 14 many CASSSSGTTDTQYF TGTGCCAGCAGTTCCTCCGGGACCACAGATACGCAGTATTTT
NA TRBJ1-4 TRBV12-3/TRBV12-4 14 NA CASSFGGLWEKLFF TGTGCCAGCAGTTTCGGCGGACTATGGGAAAAACTGTTTTTT
NA TRBJ2-7 TRBV6-9 15 many CATPRWGISSYEQYF TGTGCCACCCCGCGGTGGGGGATTAGCTCCTACGAGCAGTACTTC
NA TRBJ2-2 TRBV12-3/TRBV12-4 17 many CASSRLGGAINTGELFF TGTGCCAGCAGCCGCTTAGGGGGGGCCATCAACACCGGGGAGCTGTTTTTT
TRBD2 TRBJ2-1 TRBV12-3/TRBV12-4 19 many CASSWGLAGGRASYNEQFF TGTGCCAGCAGTTGGGGACTAGCGGGGGGGCGGGCGTCCTACAATGAGCAGTTCTTC
TRBD1 TRBJ1-1 TRBV3-1 16 many CASSLITGTGPTEAFF TGTGCCAGCAGCCTTATAACCGGGACAGGGCCGACTGAAGCTTTCTTT
NA TRBJ2-7 TRBV7-8 15 few CASSPSRTESSEQYF TGTGCCAGCAGCCCCAGTCGGACAGAATCATCCGAGCAGTACTTC
TRBD2 TRBJ2-3 TRBV3-1 19 many CASSHLLAGGTVDTDTQYF TGTGCCAGCAGCCACTTACTAGCGGGGGGGACGGTAGACACAGATACGCAGTATTTT
TRBD2 TRBJ2-5 TRBV7-2 15 many CASSLAGGLIVTQYF TGTGCCAGCAGCCTAGCGGGGGGGCTTATCGTGACCCAGTACTTC
TRBD1 TRBJ2-5 TRBV12-3/TRBV12-4 14 many CASTETGAQETQYF TGTGCCAGCACCGAAACAGGGGCCCAAGAGACCCAGTACTTC
NA TRBJ1-5 TRBV27 13 many CASSTTGNQPQHF TGTGCCAGCAGCACAACAGGGAATCAGCCCCAGCATTTT
NA TRBJ1-3 TRBV20-1 13 few CSASGSSGNTIYF TGCAGTGCTAGTGGGAGCTCTGGAAACACCATATATTTT